The clone carrying this T cell receptor (beta chain) is medium-sized by share. Its antigen is still unknown. Study-wide points: Tumor-infiltrating Treg TCR alpha and beta sequences overlapped most with tumor naive CD4+ T cells, then blood naive. Tumor memory CD4+ T cell TCR gene usage was found to cluster with blood and lymph node memory CD4+ cells and with lymph node naive CD4+ cells.

Semi-nested PCR with Nested Universal Primer A followed constant-region reverse priming of full-length variable regions. TCRdb used MiXCR to reprocess the 5' RACE reads, holding one entry per CDR3 protein. The table includes about 13,000 distinct CDR3 sequences, around a quarter detected once. The CDR3 runs to 14 residues. V was trimmed by 0 bases and J by 4 bases, leaving 9 bases between them. CDR1 is MNHEY, CDR2 SVGAGI, per germline. This chain uses TRBV6-5 with TRBJ1-1, with D possibly matching TRBD1 (5 bases). The clonotype was recovered from a female donor with breast cancer. Sequencing used naive CD4+ T cells sorted from blood. The subset here: naive CD4+ T cells, CD4+CD45RA+CD25-. The CDR3: CASSYSFGGTEAFF. The CDR3 DNA reads TGTGCCAGCAGTTACTCTTTCGGGGGCACTGAAGCTTTCTTT.